The source of this T cell receptor beta chain is a study of blood T cells in healthy people across ages. General observations from the study: Naive CD4+ cell counts and diversity both ran higher in long-lived than in aged donors.

As concerns this clonotype: The antigen remains unidentified.

Trimming cost V 5 bases and J 4 bases; bases outside gene matches: 4. Germline-derived CDR1 and CDR2 are MNHNY and SVGAGI (reference sequence). This CDR3 region has 16 residues. Primed by a sample-barcoded 5' primer and a J-beta primer mix, a second PCR proceeded for roughly 7 to 12 cycles. TCRdb ran MiXCR on the 5' RACE reads and lists one entry per CDR3 protein. Among 1.5 million to 2 million distinct CDR3 sequences listed, 49% were seen once. Samples each yielded at least 5.5 micrograms of total RNA. The specimen sequenced was blood. The V and J genes are TRBV6-6 and TRBJ2-1, with 14 bases that match TRBD2. This clonotype was sampled from a woman aged 40 to 50 in good health. DNA for the CDR3: TGTGCCAGCAGTGGACTAGCGGGGGGCCAATACAATGAGCAGTTCTTC. Protein sequence: CASSGLAGGQYNEQFF.